This entry describes one TCR beta chain. There is no known antigen for this receptor. Per-nucleotide qualities are absent, and no much larger clonotype sits a single base away. This specimen comes from a study of shared clonotypes between healthy human individuals (dated by TCRdb to the early 2020s). General notes on the study: The cohort included three men and a couple of women between 18 and 49 years of age. To estimate repertoire size and how much clonotype sharing occurs between individuals, the study deeply sequenced the blood TCR repertoires of a handful of healthy adults. Per donor, three plates each were used for CD4 naive and CD4 memory, two for CD8 naive, and one for CD8 memory. Between about 0.8 and 9.5 billion PBMCs per donor were obtained by leukapheresis. Different laboratories and diverse techniques were used to prepare libraries and sequence TCR repertoires, to increase sequencing depth and limit assay-specific biases. Study-wide findings and limitations: Sampling was restricted to blood, and TCR repertoires in tissues likely differ from the TCR repertoires found in blood. Rarefaction of sorted-subset datasets indicated incomplete sequencing despite the large sequencing depth. Compared with non-shared clonotypes, the clonotypes found in all four sorted-subset donors had higher generation probabilities. Sharing across a handful of donors was observed for around 5% of naive CD4, over 3% of naive CD8, 2.3% of memory CD4, and about 0.39% of memory CD8 clonotypes. The small number of donors limited the genetic and exposure-history diversity represented. Pairwise subsampling indicated that sequencing depth was expected to affect the degree of clonotype sharing among donors. Estimated clonotype richness was generally larger for naive than for memory subsets.

The donors were healthy, HIV-negative adults who had no recently reported acute infections or vaccinations. Only Caucasian adults living in Nashville, Tennessee, USA were represented among the donors. Magnetic negative selection was used to enrich CD4+ T cells, after which naive cells were positively selected on CD45RA and the negative fraction became the memory subset. After blood collection by leukapheresis, PBMCs were isolated using Ficoll-Histopaque density gradient centrifugation and then cryopreserved in the vapor phase of liquid nitrogen. Analytical flow cytometry was used to check the purity and quantity of every magnetically sorted T cell population. From each sorted fraction, genomic DNA was isolated and quantified by UV absorbance on a Nanodrop 2000c. There are 15 amino acids in the CDR3, from cysteine to phenylalanine inclusive. Only the CDR3 DNA is retained, 45 bases long and in frame from the first base. Based on the germline V gene, the CDR1 and CDR2 sequences are SGHTA and FQGNSA. Between the V and J ends, shortened by 5 bases and 3 bases respectively, the junction contains 14 bases.

Using the deep immunoSEQ assay, multiplex PCR amplified TCR CDR3 regions from genomic DNA. Extracted genomic DNA from each cell subset was spread evenly across all wells of several immunoSEQ 96-well plates, with each plate serving as a replicate. For sorted subsets, around 0.2 ug of genomic DNA, equivalent to 30,000 or so T cell genomes, went into each replicate PCR. The purified libraries were quantified using a Qubit 3.0 fluorometer, sized with a Bioanalyzer 2100, and then quantified again using the KAPA Library Quantification kit. Each immunoSEQ 96-well plate was sequenced on its own single-read 150-cycle Illumina NextSeq 550 flow cell. The paper's processing steps were these. Because only junctional sequences without quality scores were contained in the immunoSEQ output, filtering matching that applied to full-length reads could not be performed. To assign V/J genes and CDR3, sequences were annotated against IMGT germline references using PyIR, a Python wrapper for IgBLAST v1.9. Reads were removed for weak V/J assignments (E-value above 1e-6), missing CDR3, stop codons, out-of-frame junctions, or ambiguous translated residues. V3J clonotypes were defined as sequences sharing an identical inferred V gene, J gene, and CDR3 amino acid sequence. The percentage overlap between two repertoires was calculated by dividing the number of shared unique clonotypes by the size of the smaller repertoire. Three approaches were used to assess repertoire richness: RTK rarefaction, the Chao1 estimator, and Recon v2.1 estimates of unobserved clonotypes. Generation probabilities were computed with OLGA for all TCRbeta clonotypes obtained by the gDNA method from several donors. This is the immuneACCESS table as TCRdb keeps it, with only in-frame sequences that have V and J called. A part of the clones is gone; compared with another copy, unresolved V genes explain less than half, and the rest is unexplained. V and J calls and clone size are those listed in that table; D and trimming were worked out from the DNA. For this sample the table gives about 1.1 million clones, of which around 82% were detected only once. The ten largest clonotypes hold around 0.6% of the sample.

Sequenced sample: memory CD4+ T cells from PBMCs. The cell subset or site label of this sample denotes: CD45RA-negative fraction. This receptor was taken from a man younger than 35 in good health. Some clones in this sample may be carry-over from other donors' samples. The receptor chain draws on TRBV7-2 and TRBJ1-3; the D gene is perhaps TRBD1, from 5 matching bases. The DNA is as follows: TGTGCCAGCAGCCATAGCGGGGGGTTTGGAAACACCATATATTTT. It specifies CASSHSGGFGNTIYF.